Presented here are 7 T cell receptor beta chains from one specimen sequenced in a study of cytomegalovirus exposure and HLA in healthy donors. PCR primers comprised 60 Vbeta and 13 Jbeta primers. Data came from immunoSEQ multiplex PCR; TCRdb stores just in-frame clones and leaves some out. The table includes roughly 93,000 clones, over 60% detected once. The sequenced material came from PBMCs. These receptors all come from a man aged 40-49 years in good health and CMV-seronegative.

The chain recombines TRBV28 with TRBJ1-5; D is uncertain. CDR3 length: 12 amino acids. Trimming left V 3 bases short and J 8 bases short, with 8 bases between. Germline assignment: CDR1 MDHEN and CDR2 SYDVKM. CDR3 DNA sequence: TGTGCCAGCAGTTTTAGCGGGGAGCCCCAGCATTTT. It encodes CASSFSGEPQHF.

The genes are TRBV27 and TRBJ1-1, with D perhaps TRBD1 (5 bases). V shed 5 bases and J shed 5 bases, with 21 bases lying between them. This CDR3 has 16 amino acids. The germline CDR1 and CDR2 sequences are MNHEY and SMNVEV (reference sequence). This CDR3 reads CASSPISGEWRTEAFF. DNA for the CDR3: TGTGCCAGCAGTCCAATCTCGGGGGAGTGGCGGACTGAAGCTTTCTTT.

The CDR3 DNA reads TGTGCCAGCAGCCTCGGAGCGGGGGGACTCCAAGAGACCCAGTACTTC. It codes for CASSLGAGGLQETQYF. J is TRBJ2-5 and V is TRBV5-8, with 9 bases fitting TRBD2. Germline loops: CDR1 SGHTS, CDR2 YDEGEE. This CDR3 comprises 16 residues. V shed 4 bases, J shed 1 base, and the junction held 8 bases outside the gene matches.

This clone was seen a few times. The gene calls are TRBV28 and TRBJ1-1; TRBD1 is a possible D gene (6 bases). Germline-derived CDR1 and CDR2 are MDHEN and SYDVKM. Trimming removed 5 bases at V and 4 bases at J, with 23 bases between. CDR3 length: 17 amino acids. CDR3 nucleotides: TGTGCCAGCAGTCCCCTGGACAGTTCGACCATAAGCACTGAAGCTTTCTTT. Translating it yields CASSPLDSSTISTEAFF. Based on the CDR3 plus reference TRBV28 and TRBJ1-1, the full variable domain is DVKVTQSSRYLVKRTGEKVFLECVQDMDHENMFWYRQDPGLGLRLIYFSYDVKMKEKGDIPEGYSVSREKKERFSLILESASTNQTSMYLCASSPLDSSTISTEAFFGQGTRLTVV.

The gene calls are TRBV19 and TRBJ2-1, with TRBD2 matching over 8 bases. Germline V gives CDR1 LNHDA, CDR2 SQIVND (reference sequence). The CDR3 is made up of 14 amino acids. Trimming at V came to 7 bases and at J to 6 bases, leaving 8 bases not matched to a gene. Here the CDR3 DNA reads TGTGCCAGTACCAATCGGGGGGGGGTCAATGAGCAGTTCTTC. The encoded protein is CASTNRGGVNEQFF.

This rearrangement joins TRBV4-3 to TRBJ1-6, with 7 bases matching TRBD1. The CDR3 consists of 18 residues. Germline CDR1 reads LGHNA; CDR2 reads YSLEER. V shed 0 bases, J shed 7 bases, and the junction held 12 bases outside the gene matches. In DNA form, the CDR3 reads TGCGCCAGCAGCCAAGAATCCCAGGTCGGCAGGGGGAATTCACCCCTCCACTTT. This codes for CASSQESQVGRGNSPLHF.

The rearrangement uses TRBV7-9 and TRBJ1-1, with 7 nucleotides matching TRBD1. Trimming at V came to 7 bases and at J to 2 bases, leaving 10 bases not matched to a gene. Germline V gives CDR1 SEHNR, CDR2 FQNEAQ (reference sequence). The CDR3 contains 15 residues. CDR3 DNA: TGTGCCAGCACCTCTACCGGGACAGCCAACACTGAAGCTTTCTTT. Encoded protein: CASTSTGTANTEAFF.